This T cell receptor beta chain came from a study of T cells after yellow fever vaccination. Findings of the study overall: Clones from primary vaccination mostly reappeared after the booster (96% CD4, over 85% CD8). The secondary response peaked faster, at day 5 versus 15, but was weaker.

This clonotype was found many times. CDR3 size: 17 residues. CDR1 SGHTA and CDR2 FQGNSA come from the germline V gene. The trim removed 10 bases at V and 3 bases at J, leaving 16 bases unmatched. TCRdb re-analysed the 5' RACE reads in MiXCR, keeping a single row per CDR3 protein. The sample yields about 25,000 distinct CDR3 sequences, 5.5% seen once. The specimen was PBMCs, either bulk or a sorted T-cell subset (CD4+, CD8+, memory, or dextramer-sorted; not recorded which), collected 15 days after the yellow fever booster vaccination. The rearrangement joins TRBV7-2 to TRBJ2-3, with 10 bases aligning to TRBD2. This sequence was found in a man aged 25 to 40 who received the YFV17D yellow fever vaccine. CDR3 DNA sequence: TGTGCCACCCGCGGGGGGCTAGCGGGAGAAAGGACAGATACGCAGTATTTT. This codes for CATRGGLAGERTDTQYF.